Listed below are T cell receptor beta chains from one sample, sequenced in a study of blood T cell repertoires in COVID-19. Only in-frame clones appear in the TCRdb table, and some are missing; sequencing was by immunoSEQ multiplex PCR. The table lists over 150,000 clones, approximately 85% of them singletons. Source material: peripheral blood. These receptors were obtained from a man aged 55 to 70 with COVID-19, enrolled during active disease. Both conserved end residues are part of each CDR3. Fields, in order: CDR3 length, clone size, D gene, J gene, V gene, CDR3 protein, CDR3 DNA. The D gene is left open where the match is weak. Size is stated for part of the rows, as once, few or many counts, or as a class when the clone is expanded.

13 - TRBD1 TRBJ1-2 TRBV9 CASSGQGNYGYTF TGTGCCAGCAGCGGACAGGGCAACTATGGCTACACCTTC
14 - TRBD1 TRBJ1-2 TRBV7-9 CASSMGQGAYGYTF TGTGCCAGCAGCATGGGACAGGGTGCCTATGGCTACACCTTC
15 - TRBD2 TRBJ2-1 TRBV27 CASSFVLAGPNEQFF TGTGCCAGCAGTTTTGTACTAGCGGGCCCCAATGAGCAGTTCTTC
16 few TRBD1 TRBJ2-5 TRBV5-1 CASSTSTGGSKETQYF TGCGCCAGCAGCACCTCGACAGGGGGCTCGAAAGAGACCCAGTACTTC
15 - - TRBJ1-6 TRBV6-4 CASSDQGRGNSPLHF TGTGCCAGCAGTGACCAAGGACGGGGGAATTCACCCCTCCACTTT
13 - - TRBJ1-1 TRBV5-1 CASSLGANREAFF TGCGCCAGCAGCTTGGGGGCGAACCGAGAAGCTTTCTTT
12 once - TRBJ1-2 TRBV25-1 CASRTSNYGYTF TGTGCCAGCCGCACAAGTAACTATGGCTACACCTTC
14 - - TRBJ1-3 TRBV12-5 CASGLAGSTTTIYF TGTGCTAGTGGTTTGGCCGGGAGTACCACCACCATATATTTT
15 - TRBD1 TRBJ2-2 TRBV5-5 CASSLPTGGTGELFF TGTGCCAGCAGCTTGCCGACAGGGGGCACCGGGGAGCTGTTTTTT
20 - - TRBJ1-4 TRBV19 CASSPVVVKVRPHSNEKLFF TGTGCCAGTAGTCCCGTTGTTGTTAAAGTCCGCCCACACAGTAATGAAAAACTGTTTTTT
14 - TRBD2 TRBJ2-5 TRBV6-6 CASTAGGRQETQYF TGTGCCAGCACCGCGGGAGGACGACAAGAGACCCAGTACTTC
14 few - TRBJ1-1 TRBV7-2 CASSPWASNTEAFF TGTGCCAGCAGCCCGTGGGCCTCGAACACTGAAGCTTTCTTT
17 - TRBD2 TRBJ2-5 TRBV11-3 CASSLRAKAGGIETQYF TGTGCCAGCAGCTTACGGGCCAAAGCGGGAGGGATTGAGACCCAGTACTTC
12 - - TRBJ1-2 TRBV16 CASSQQGVGYTF TGTGCCAGCAGCCAGCAAGGGGTCGGCTACACCTTC
16 - - TRBJ1-1 TRBV7-3 CASSLTSQTVNTEAFF TGTGCCAGCAGCTTAACCTCCCAGACAGTGAACACTGAAGCTTTCTTT
14 once - TRBJ1-5 TRBV6-2/TRBV6-3 CASSYGQGLQPQHF TGTGCCAGCAGTTACGGGCAGGGGTTGCAGCCCCAGCATTTT
15 - - TRBJ1-3 TRBV29-1 CSVATGTSPGNTIYF TGCAGCGTCGCGACCGGGACATCCCCTGGAAACACCATATATTTT
15 - - TRBJ1-3 TRBV19 CASRGGDFSGNTIYF TGTGCCAGTAGGGGTGGGGACTTCTCTGGAAACACCATATATTTT